This is a list of T cell receptor beta chains from one sample in a study of T cells after yellow fever vaccination. TCRdb re-called the 5' RACE reads with MiXCR, one entry per CDR3 protein. The profile covers about 250,000 distinct CDR3 sequences, with roughly 4% appearing a single time and approximately 18% taken by the ten largest. This specimen consisted of PBMCs, obtained 15 days after the yellow fever booster vaccination. Receptors were obtained from a man aged 18-30 years who received the YFV17D yellow fever vaccine. Each CDR3 is given with its conserved first and last residue. Each record gives: J gene, clone size, D gene, V gene, CDR3 DNA, CDR3 protein. D genes are given only for firm matches. Not all rows give a size; the values are once, few, many and, for expanded clones, a class.

j_gene: TRBJ1-1
abundance: NA
d_gene: NA
v_gene: TRBV18
CDR3nt: TGTGCCAGCTCAAGAGGCGCCCAGAACACTGAAGCTTTCTTT
CDR3aa: CASSRGAQNTEAFF

j_gene: TRBJ1-4
abundance: many
d_gene: NA
v_gene: TRBV5-1
CDR3nt: TGCGCCAGCAGCTTGGAGGGGACGGTCGGGGAAAAACTGTTTTTT
CDR3aa: CASSLEGTVGEKLFF

j_gene: TRBJ2-1
abundance: many
d_gene: NA
v_gene: TRBV11-1
CDR3nt: TGTGCCAGCAGCTTAGACAGGGTCCGACGTAACGAGAATGAGCAGTTCTTC
CDR3aa: CASSLDRVRRNENEQFF

j_gene: TRBJ1-4
abundance: many
d_gene: NA
v_gene: TRBV4-1
CDR3nt: TGCGCCAGCAGCCAAGTTGTCTCGATGGAAAAACTGTTTTTT
CDR3aa: CASSQVVSMEKLFF

j_gene: TRBJ1-1
abundance: NA
d_gene: NA
v_gene: TRBV7-8
CDR3nt: TGTGCCAGCAGCTTAGCGCCATTTGGGCCTGAAGCTTTCTTT
CDR3aa: CASSLAPFGPEAFF

j_gene: TRBJ2-4
abundance: many
d_gene: NA
v_gene: TRBV5-4
CDR3nt: TGTGCCAGCAGCCCTAACCGCCTAGGGCTCGAAAACATTCAGTACTTC
CDR3aa: CASSPNRLGLENIQYF

j_gene: TRBJ1-4
abundance: many
d_gene: NA
v_gene: TRBV7-6
CDR3nt: TGTGCCAGCAGCCAGTCATACAGGCGGACTAATGAAAAACTGTTTTTT
CDR3aa: CASSQSYRRTNEKLFF

j_gene: TRBJ2-3
abundance: many
d_gene: TRBD2
v_gene: TRBV5-1
CDR3nt: TGCGCCAGCAGCCCCTCCCGGGGGAGGGGAGATACGCAGTATTTT
CDR3aa: CASSPSRGRGDTQYF

j_gene: TRBJ2-3
abundance: many
d_gene: TRBD2
v_gene: TRBV7-2
CDR3nt: TGTGCCAGCAGCTTAGCTTTGGGACTAGGGGATACGCAGTATTTT
CDR3aa: CASSLALGLGDTQYF

j_gene: TRBJ2-2
abundance: many
d_gene: TRBD1
v_gene: TRBV7-7
CDR3nt: TGTGCTAGCAGCTTATCCGACAGGGGTTCGGGGGAGCTGTTTTTT
CDR3aa: CASSLSDRGSGELFF

j_gene: TRBJ1-1
abundance: many
d_gene: NA
v_gene: TRBV7-9
CDR3nt: TGTGCCAGCAGCGTTCGGTCAGAAGTGAACACTGAAGCTTTCTTT
CDR3aa: CASSVRSEVNTEAFF

j_gene: TRBJ2-1
abundance: few
d_gene: NA
v_gene: TRBV5-1
CDR3nt: TGCGCCAGCAGCTTGGGTAGTAGTCCCTACAATGAGCAGTTCTTC
CDR3aa: CASSLGSSPYNEQFF

j_gene: TRBJ1-1
abundance: many
d_gene: NA
v_gene: TRBV12-3/TRBV12-4
CDR3nt: TGTGCCAGCAGTTTATCCTCTGAAGCTTTCTTT
CDR3aa: CASSLSSEAFF

j_gene: TRBJ2-6
abundance: many
d_gene: NA
v_gene: TRBV5-6
CDR3nt: TGTGCCAGCAGCTTGTCCATCGCAGGTCTCATCTCTGGGGCCAACGTCCTGACTTTC
CDR3aa: CASSLSIAGLISGANVLTF

j_gene: TRBJ1-6
abundance: many
d_gene: NA
v_gene: TRBV12-3/TRBV12-4
CDR3nt: TGTGCCAGCAGTCCCCCCTTTTCACCCCTCCACTTT
CDR3aa: CASSPPFSPLHF

j_gene: TRBJ2-2
abundance: many
d_gene: NA
v_gene: TRBV19
CDR3nt: TGTGCCAGTACAGTACCTAACGGGGTAACCACCGGGGAGCTGTTTTTT
CDR3aa: CASTVPNGVTTGELFF

j_gene: TRBJ2-1
abundance: many
d_gene: NA
v_gene: TRBV4-2
CDR3nt: TGTGCCAGCAGCCAAGATCGTGGGGCCGCTTTGATCAATGAGCAGTTCTTC
CDR3aa: CASSQDRGAALINEQFF

j_gene: TRBJ2-5
abundance: few
d_gene: NA
v_gene: TRBV9
CDR3nt: TGTGCCAGCAGTGACGCGGGACGCCAAGAGACCCAGTACTTC
CDR3aa: CASSDAGRQETQYF

j_gene: TRBJ2-2
abundance: many
d_gene: NA
v_gene: TRBV7-2
CDR3nt: TGTGCCAGCAGCGCCCTCGGGTGGAACACCGGGGAGCTGTTTTTT
CDR3aa: CASSALGWNTGELFF

j_gene: TRBJ2-1
abundance: many
d_gene: NA
v_gene: TRBV10-3
CDR3nt: TGTGCCATCGGTCTGGACACACTGGACAATGAGCAGTTCTTC
CDR3aa: CAIGLDTLDNEQFF

j_gene: TRBJ1-1
abundance: NA
d_gene: NA
v_gene: TRBV20-1
CDR3nt: TGCAGTGCTAGGATGCCAGGTAACACTGAAGCTTTCTTT
CDR3aa: CSARMPGNTEAFF

j_gene: TRBJ2-7
abundance: many
d_gene: NA
v_gene: TRBV3-1
CDR3nt: TGTGCCAGCAGCCAACGGACTTTTGTGAGCTCCTACGAGCAGTACTTC
CDR3aa: CASSQRTFVSSYEQYF

j_gene: TRBJ2-3
abundance: many
d_gene: TRBD2
v_gene: TRBV5-1
CDR3nt: TGCGCCAGCAGCTTTGGACTAGCGGGGGAAACCACAGATACGCAGTATTTT
CDR3aa: CASSFGLAGETTDTQYF

j_gene: TRBJ2-7
abundance: many
d_gene: TRBD2
v_gene: TRBV6-5
CDR3nt: TGTGCCAGCAGTTATAGCGGGGCCACCTACGAGCAGTACTTC
CDR3aa: CASSYSGATYEQYF

j_gene: TRBJ2-3
abundance: many
d_gene: NA
v_gene: TRBV27
CDR3nt: TGTGCCAGCAGTTTAGGCGTGTCTAGCGTGAGAGATACGCAGTATTTT
CDR3aa: CASSLGVSSVRDTQYF

j_gene: TRBJ2-7
abundance: many
d_gene: NA
v_gene: TRBV20-1
CDR3nt: TGCAGTGCTAGAGGGGCGGCGCACTACGAGCAGTACTTC
CDR3aa: CSARGAAHYEQYF

j_gene: TRBJ2-3
abundance: many
d_gene: NA
v_gene: TRBV6-6
CDR3nt: TGTGCCAGCAGTTACGGTCGACTCTACACAGATACGCAGTATTTT
CDR3aa: CASSYGRLYTDTQYF

j_gene: TRBJ1-5
abundance: many
d_gene: NA
v_gene: TRBV5-6
CDR3nt: TGTGCCAGCAGCTCGGGGGGCTTTGGGAATCAGCCCCAGCATTTT
CDR3aa: CASSSGGFGNQPQHF

j_gene: TRBJ1-1
abundance: many
d_gene: NA
v_gene: TRBV6-5
CDR3nt: TGTGCCAGCAGCTACGTATTCGGACAAGGGGACACTGAAGCTTTCTTT
CDR3aa: CASSYVFGQGDTEAFF

j_gene: TRBJ1-2
abundance: many
d_gene: NA
v_gene: TRBV4-3
CDR3nt: TGCGCCAGCAGCCAAATGCAGGGAGGAGACTATGGCTACACCTTC
CDR3aa: CASSQMQGGDYGYTF

j_gene: TRBJ1-5
abundance: many
d_gene: NA
v_gene: TRBV6-2/TRBV6-3
CDR3nt: TGTGCCAGCACCTGGACGGACAATCAGCCCCAGCATTTT
CDR3aa: CASTWTDNQPQHF

j_gene: TRBJ1-1
abundance: many
d_gene: NA
v_gene: TRBV27
CDR3nt: TGTGCCACCCGAGTGGGGCGGGTCACTGAAGCTTTCTTT
CDR3aa: CATRVGRVTEAFF

j_gene: TRBJ1-4
abundance: many
d_gene: TRBD1
v_gene: TRBV30
CDR3nt: TGTGCCTGCAACAGGGGATCGAATGAAAAACTGTTTTTT
CDR3aa: CACNRGSNEKLFF

j_gene: TRBJ2-2
abundance: NA
d_gene: TRBD2
v_gene: TRBV7-8
CDR3nt: TGTGCCAGCAGCTTAGAACCGGGGGGGCTTATCGGGGAGCTGTTTTTT
CDR3aa: CASSLEPGGLIGELFF

j_gene: TRBJ1-1
abundance: many
d_gene: NA
v_gene: TRBV19
CDR3nt: TGTGCCTCAGCAACTCCGTGGGGTGACACTGAAGCTTTCTTT
CDR3aa: CASATPWGDTEAFF